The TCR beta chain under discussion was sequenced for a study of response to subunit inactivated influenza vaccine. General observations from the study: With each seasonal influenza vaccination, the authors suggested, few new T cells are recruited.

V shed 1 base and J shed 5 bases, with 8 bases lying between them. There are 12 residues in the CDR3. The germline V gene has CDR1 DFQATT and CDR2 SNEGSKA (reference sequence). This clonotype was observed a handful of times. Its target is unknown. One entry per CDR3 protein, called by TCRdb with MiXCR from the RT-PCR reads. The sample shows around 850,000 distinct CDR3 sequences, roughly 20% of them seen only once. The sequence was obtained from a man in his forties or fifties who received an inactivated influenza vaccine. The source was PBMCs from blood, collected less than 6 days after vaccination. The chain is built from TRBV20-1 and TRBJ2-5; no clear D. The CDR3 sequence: CSARVGLETQYF. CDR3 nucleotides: TGCAGTGCTAGAGTCGGTTTGGAGACCCAGTACTTC.